This passage covers 11 T cell receptor beta chains from one sample sequenced in a study of T-cell memory formation after mild COVID-19. MiXCR was run by TCRdb on the 5' RACE reads, yielding one entry per CDR3 protein. The profile shows about 430,000 distinct CDR3 sequences, roughly a quarter of them singletons. Sequencing used PBMCs or a T cell subset sorted from them (not recorded which). The source of these receptors is an adult woman who had mild COVID-19 (a few samples of this study predate the infection). Cell type and time point are not known.

J is TRBJ2-7 and V is TRBV7-8; perhaps D is TRBD1 or TRBD2 (5 bases each). V was shortened by 5 bases and J by 3 bases, with 23 bases between the two germline ends. Per germline, CDR1 SGHVS and CDR2 FQNEAQ. The CDR3 runs 17 residues. CDR3 protein: CASSPPGGAGTYYEQYF. The CDR3 DNA is TGTGCCAGCAGCCCCCCCGGTGGCGCAGGGACGTACTACGAGCAGTACTTC.

This clonotype was found a few times. The V gene is TRBV4-1, the J gene TRBJ1-4; D may be TRBD1 (5 bases). This CDR3 region has 13 residues. V was trimmed by 2 bases and J by 8 bases, leaving 9 bases between them. Germline assignment: CDR1 MGHRA and CDR2 YSYEKL. The CDR3 here is CASSQSNREKLFF. The CDR3 bases are TGCGCCAGCAGCCAATCAAACAGGGAAAAACTGTTTTTT.

Only a few counts were recorded for this clonotype. This chain links TRBV7-9 with TRBJ2-7; the match to TRBD1 covers 10 bases. After removal of 5 bases from V and 5 bases from J, the junction contained 12 bases not matched to a gene. The CDR3 spans 16 residues. CDR1 is SEHNR, CDR2 FQNEAQ, per germline (reference sequence). The CDR3 region is CASSLPRMGTGDEQYF. CDR3 nucleotides: TGTGCCAGCAGCCTACCCCGTATGGGGACAGGGGACGAGCAGTACTTC. Full variable domain (rest looked up from reference TRBV7-9 and TRBJ2-7): DTGVSQNPRHKITKRGQNVTFRCDPISEHNRLYWYRQTLGQGPEFLTYFQNEAQLEKSRLLSDRFSAERPKGSFSTLEIQRTEQGDSAMYLCASSLPRMGTGDEQYFGPGTRLTVT.

The gene calls are TRBV18 and TRBJ2-7; 13 bases are shared with TRBD2. Germline V gene sequence: CDR1 KGHSH, CDR2 LQKENI. The CDR3 contains 16 residues. Trimming took 4 bases from V and 1 from J; bases not matched to a gene: 4. The CDR3 sequence: CASSHGTSGVSYEQYF. The CDR3 nucleotides read TGTGCCAGCTCACACGGGACTAGCGGGGTATCCTACGAGCAGTACTTC.

J is TRBJ2-7 and V is TRBV29-1, with a weak D call TRBD2 (7 bases). The CDR3 length is 13 residues. The germline gives CDR1 SQVTM, CDR2 ANQGSEA. The CDR3 loop reads CSVGASGTYEQYF. In nucleotides, the CDR3 is TGCAGTGTGGGGGCTAGCGGAACCTACGAGCAGTACTTC.

This rearrangement joins TRBV15 to TRBJ2-5; D gene unclear. Trimming took off 1 base at V and 2 bases at J, with 11 bases between the two ends. CDR3 length: 15 amino acids. Germline V CDR1 and CDR2: LNHNV, YYDKDF (reference sequence). CDR3 sequence: CATSRGRASQETQYF. CDR3 DNA: TGTGCCACCAGCAGAGGAAGGGCTAGTCAAGAGACCCAGTACTTC.

This sequence joins TRBV24-1 and TRBJ2-3; 11 bases match TRBD1. Germline V gene sequence: CDR1 KGHDR, CDR2 SFDVKD. The length of the CDR3 is 16 residues. V lost 0 bases and J lost 5; bases outside the gene matches: 3. CDR3 coding DNA: TGTGCCACCAGTGATTTGCAGGGACAGGGGGGAGATACGCAGTATTTT. Its translation is CATSDLQGQGGDTQYF.

The J gene is TRBJ2-3, the V gene TRBV14, with 8 bases identical to TRBD2. The CDR3 covers 13 residues. V lost 4 bases to trimming and J lost 6 bases; unmatched junction nucleotides: 3. Germline CDR1 reads SGHDN; CDR2 reads FVKESK. CDR3 nucleotide sequence: TGTGCCAGCAGCCCTCAGCGGGGGGATACGCAGTATTTT. This gives the protein CASSPQRGDTQYF.

This clonotype was picked up a small number of times. The chain uses TRBV24-1 and TRBJ2-1, with 9 bases aligning to TRBD2. V lost 5 bases, J lost 0 bases, and 4 bases stayed unmatched. From germline, CDR1 is KGHDR and CDR2 SFDVKD. The CDR3 runs 16 residues. CDR3 sequence reads: CATSAKREDSYNEQFF. The CDR3 nucleotides read TGTGCCACCAGTGCAAAGCGGGAGGACTCCTACAATGAGCAGTTCTTC.

This chain links TRBV7-3 with TRBJ2-1, with D possibly matching TRBD1 (6 bases). There are 15 residues in the CDR3. The ends were cut back, 4 bases at V and 0 bases at J, with 10 bases in the middle. The V gene's germline CDR1 is SGHTA and CDR2 FQGTGA. The CDR3 is CASSYTGSSYNEQFF. The CDR3 nucleotides read TGTGCCAGCAGCTACACAGGGTCCTCCTACAATGAGCAGTTCTTC.

CDR3 bases: TGTGCCAGCGACAAGTTGGAAACGAGCTCCTATAATTCACCCCTCCACTTT. Translated: CASDKLETSSYNSPLHF. The V call is TRBV21-1, the J call TRBJ1-6. TRBV21-1 represents a pseudogene. The CDR3 is made up of 17 amino acids.